These 20 T cell receptor beta chains share one sample of origin, sequenced in a study of cytotoxic CD8 clonotypes in ibrutinib-treated CLL. The method was immunoSEQ multiplex PCR; TCRdb's version includes in-frame clones alone and lacks a portion of them. Here the sample spans hundreds of thousands of clones, under 80% being singletons. Material: PBMCs, obtained after 24 months of ibrutinib treatment. These receptors were taken from a human donor with chronic lymphocytic leukemia.

This chain uses TRBV2 with TRBJ2-2; TRBD1 agrees at 11 bases. J gave up 7 bases and V 6 bases, and 7 bases lay outside the gene matches. Per germline, CDR1 SNHLY and CDR2 FYNNEI. CDR3 length equals 15 residues. The CDR3 coding sequence is TGTGCCAGCAGAGTAGGGACAGGGGGTGACGGGGAGCTGTTTTTT. Translated, it gives CASRVGTGGDGELFF. Combining the CDR3 with reference TRBV2 and TRBJ2-2 gives the whole variable domain EPEVTQTPSHQVTQMGQEVILRCVPISNHLYFYWYRQILGQKVEFLVSFYNNEISEKSEIFDDQFSVERPDGSNFTLKIRSTKLEDSAMYFCASRVGTGGDGELFFGEGSRLTVL.

This rearrangement joins TRBV4-1 to TRBJ2-7; 14 bases align to TRBD2. The ends lost 9 bases at V and 0 bases at J; junction bases unmatched: 1. This CDR3 contains 14 residues. The germline CDR1 and CDR2 sequences are MGHRA and YSYEKL. CDR3 region: CASGTSGSSYEQYF. Here the CDR3 DNA reads TGCGCCAGTGGGACTAGCGGGAGCTCCTACGAGCAGTACTTC.

This chain connects TRBV5-6 to TRBJ2-2; D might be TRBD2 (6 bases). CDR1 and CDR2 (germline): SGHDT, YYEEEE. V dropped 5 bases and J dropped 5 bases, with 19 bases sitting between them. The CDR3 consists of 16 residues. Here the CDR3 reads CASRRGAGKGTGELFF. CDR3 nucleotide sequence: TGTGCCAGCAGAAGAGGGGCGGGAAAAGGGACCGGGGAGCTGTTTTTT.

The rearrangement uses TRBV9 and TRBJ2-2, with D tentatively TRBD1 or TRBD2 (5 bases each). V lost 4 bases and J lost 0, with 10 bases in between. Germline CDR1 and CDR2: SGDLS and YYNGEE. This CDR3 has 15 residues. The CDR3 spells CASSSGAANTGELFF. The CDR3 DNA follows: TGTGCCAGCAGCTCCGGGGCGGCGAACACCGGGGAGCTGTTTTTT.

This chain joins TRBV2 and TRBJ2-1; D gene uncertain. V lost 1 base to trimming and J lost 6 bases, with 10 bases between them. Germline CDR1 SNHLY, CDR2 FYNNEI. The CDR3 length is 14 residues. CDR3 residues: CASSEVPSPNEQFF. The CDR3 bases are TGTGCCAGCAGTGAAGTACCTAGTCCCAATGAGCAGTTCTTC.

This chain uses TRBV5-4 with TRBJ2-3; D is uncertain. Trimming shortened V by 2 bases and J by 7 bases, and 8 bases separated the two germline ends. Germline CDR1 is SGHNT and CDR2 is YYREEE (reference sequence). The CDR3 totals 12 residues. CDR3: CASSFNRNTQYF. The DNA of the CDR3 is TGTGCCAGCAGCTTTAACAGAAATACGCAGTATTTT.

This chain joins TRBV9 and TRBJ2-7; D may be TRBD2 (6 bases). The CDR3 length is 15 residues. Per the germline V gene, CDR1 is SGDLS and CDR2 is YYNGEE. V was trimmed by 0 bases and J by 2 bases, leaving 12 bases between them. CDR3 bases: TGTGCCAGCAGCGTAGCGGAGGGAGAGACCTACGAGCAGTACTTC. Its translation is CASSVAEGETYEQYF. Combining the CDR3 with reference TRBV9 and TRBJ2-7 gives the whole variable domain DSGVTQTPKHLITATGQRVTLRCSPRSGDLSVYWYQQSLDQGLQFLIQYYNGEERAKGNILERFSAQQFPDLHSELNLSSLELGDSALYFCASSVAEGETYEQYFGPGTRLTVT.

The chain uses TRBV29-1 and TRBJ2-3; 7 positions match TRBD2. V lost 0 bases, J lost 1 base, and 13 bases stayed unmatched. This CDR3 region has 18 residues. CDR1 and CDR2 from the germline V gene are SQVTM and ANQGSEA. CDR3 sequence reads: CSVEDPYEGGNGTDTQYF. In DNA, the CDR3 is TGCAGCGTTGAAGATCCTTACGAGGGAGGGAATGGCACAGATACGCAGTATTTT.

This clone has just a few counts. CDR3 in DNA: TGTGCCACCAGCTGGTTTAGCGGGAGGGCCTGGGAACACACAGATACGCAGTATTTT. Translated, it gives CATSWFSGRAWEHTDTQYF. The V call is TRBV15, the J call TRBJ2-3; 11 nucleotides agree with TRBD2. CDR1 LNHNV and CDR2 YYDKDF come from the germline V gene (reference sequence). V lost 5 bases and J lost 2; bases outside the gene matches: 15. The CDR3 extends over 19 amino acids.

Concerning this clone: Distinct nucleotide sequences in the sample also encode this CDR3. V is TRBV28 and J is TRBJ1-2; D is unresolved. Trimming removed 9 bases from V and 1 base from J, with 12 bases in between. The germline gives CDR1 MDHEN, CDR2 SYDVKM. The CDR3 spans 13 residues. The CDR3 DNA is TGTGCCAGTAGCCTAGATAGTAACTATGGCTACACCTTC. Protein: CASSLDSNYGYTF.

This chain connects TRBV18 to TRBJ2-7; 8 bases are a match to TRBD2. This CDR3 is built from 18 residues. Trimming took 2 bases from V and 0 from J; bases not matched to a gene: 12. Germline V gives CDR1 KGHSH, CDR2 LQKENI. CDR3 residues: CASSPTQLAEGLSYEQYF. In DNA, the CDR3 is TGTGCCAGCTCACCAACGCAACTAGCGGAAGGACTCTCCTACGAGCAGTACTTC.

This clone was observed a few times. The CDR3: CASSMDTEAFF. CDR3 nucleotide sequence: TGCGCCAGCAGTATGGACACTGAAGCTTTCTTT. This rearrangement joins TRBV5-1 to TRBJ1-1; the D is unclear. CDR3 length: 11 residues. The germline V and J ends were trimmed by 5 bases and 3 bases, with 5 bases remaining between them. Germline loops: CDR1 SGHRS, CDR2 YFSETQ.

The chain has TRBV9 and TRBJ2-2; TRBD1 agrees at 9 bases. The CDR3 sequence is 15 residues long. Germline lookup yields CDR1 SGDLS and CDR2 YYNGEE. J gave up 1 base and V 4 bases, and 2 bases lay outside the gene matches. In nucleotides, the CDR3 is TGTGCCAGCAGCCCGGGACAGGGGAACACCGGGGAGCTGTTTTTT. It is translated as CASSPGQGNTGELFF.

This clone was counted once. V is TRBV7-3 and J is TRBJ2-7; D unclear. Trimming removed 2 bases from V and 5 bases from J, with 10 bases in between. This CDR3 contains 13 residues. CDR1 SGHTA and CDR2 FQGTGA come from the germline V gene. CDR3 loop: CASSLRAEDEQYF. DNA for the CDR3: TGTGCCAGCAGCTTACGTGCAGAGGACGAGCAGTACTTC.

This chain links TRBV2 with TRBJ2-1; D possibly matches TRBD1 or TRBD2 (6 bases each). Between the trimmed V and J ends, which lost 5 bases and 5 bases, there was a span of 16 bases. Germline CDR1 is SNHLY and CDR2 is FYNNEI. The CDR3 contains 15 residues. CDR3 in DNA: TGTGCCAGCAGTCGTAGCCGGAGGGGGAACAATGAGCAGTTCTTC. This translates into CASSRSRRGNNEQFF.

This clone was found a few times. V is TRBV7-2 and J is TRBJ2-3; D not certain. The CDR3 runs to 12 residues. V lost 6 bases and J lost 6, with 10 bases in between. In germline, CDR1 is SGHTA, CDR2 FQGNSA. This CDR3 reads CASRRAPDTQYF. The CDR3 region has the DNA TGTGCCAGCAGACGAGCCCCGGATACGCAGTATTTT.

This clone was detected a few times. The chain couples TRBV6-5 to TRBJ2-5, with D possibly TRBD1 on 6 matching bases. The CDR3 loop spans 12 amino acids. Trimming shortened V by 4 bases and J by 5 bases, and 8 bases separated the two germline ends. CDR1 and CDR2 (germline): MNHEY, SVGAGI. The CDR3 sequence is CASSFRGETQYF. CDR3 nucleotide sequence: TGTGCCAGCAGTTTTAGGGGGGAGACCCAGTACTTC.

This clone was seen a handful of times. The gene calls are TRBV6-5 and TRBJ2-7; D is perhaps TRBD1 (6 bases). This CDR3 has 13 amino acids. V gave up 7 bases and J gave up 2 bases, with 12 bases separating them. Per the germline V gene, CDR1 is MNHEY and CDR2 is SVGAGI. CDR3 DNA sequence: TGTGCCAGCACCCGGGACATGGCCTACGAGCAGTACTTC. Its protein product is CASTRDMAYEQYF.

This rearrangement joins TRBV23-1 to TRBJ1-5; D gene uncertain. TRBV23-1 is an open reading frame, and its role is uncertain. The CDR3 has 16 residues. V was trimmed by 3 bases and J by 9 bases, leaving 21 bases between them. The CDR3 region is CASSQFEPPGYPPQHF. The CDR3 bases are TGCGCCAGCAGTCAGTTCGAACCCCCGGGATATCCGCCCCAGCATTTT.

This chain connects TRBV7-8 to TRBJ2-1, with 9 bases matching TRBD1. Germline CDR1 and CDR2: SGHVS and FQNEAQ. This CDR3 is 17 amino acids long. V dropped 1 base and J dropped 6; count of bases not matched to a gene: 10. The CDR3 loop reads CASSLVLGQGGGNEQFF. In DNA, the CDR3 is TGTGCCAGCAGCTTAGTACTGGGACAGGGAGGGGGCAATGAGCAGTTCTTC. Full variable domain (rest looked up from reference TRBV7-8 and TRBJ2-1): GAGVSQSPRYKVAKRGQDVALRCDPISGHVSLFWYQQALGQGPEFLTYFQNEAQLDKSGLPSDRFFAERPEGSVSTLKIQRTQQEDSAVYLCASSLVLGQGGGNEQFFGPGTRLTVL.